This T cell receptor (beta chain) was recorded in a study of shared clonotypes between healthy human individuals. Sequencing was performed with immunoSEQ multiplex PCR; in TCRdb, only in-frame clones are kept and a portion is missing. The sample lists millions of clones, around nine tenths occurring once. Germline CDR1 WSHSY, CDR2 SAAADI. The CDR3 is 13 amino acids. V lost 8 bases and J lost 4, with 14 bases in between. Sequences were obtained from naive CD4+ T cells sorted from blood. Subset in this sample: CD45RA+ positively selected. V is TRBV10-2 and J is TRBJ1-2; D call uncertain. The TCR originated in a man between 18 and 29 years old in good health. CDR3 DNA sequence: TGCGCCAGCCGGTCCACAGACCTCTATGGCTACACCTTC. It translates to CASRSTDLYGYTF.